One and the same sample provided the 12 T cell receptor beta chains below, sequenced in a study of metastatic and nonmetastatic thyroid tumors. Among the patients, none had received any treatment before thyroid surgery. Using MiXCR, TCRdb re-called clones from the PCR reads. The sample gives approximately 37,000 clones, 20% to 25% of which show up once; 2.5% to 3.5% is in the top ten. Sample: tumor tissue. These receptors originate from a male donor with papillary thyroid cancer or a benign thyroid nodule (not recorded which). Some clones in this sample may be carry-over from other donors' samples.

This clone was seen ten or more times. The gene calls are TRBV30 and TRBJ1-2; D gene unclear. The length of the CDR3 is 16 residues. CDR1 and CDR2 (germline): GTSNPN, SVGIG (reference sequence). Trimming cost V 5 bases and J 4 bases, with 23 bases left between them. The CDR3 DNA reads as TGTGCCTGGTTCGAAATGGGCCCCAAGGGCTCCTATGGCTACACCTTC. It yields the protein CAWFEMGPKGSYGYTF.

The table lists this clone with many counts. This CDR3 reads CASSFSGKDAEQFF. DNA of the CDR3: TGTGCCAGCAGCTTTAGCGGGAAGGACGCTGAGCAGTTCTTC. V usage is TRBV7-2 and J usage is TRBJ2-1, with TRBD2 identical over 8 bases. The junction had 7 bases not matched to a gene; V was cut back by 3 bases and J by 9 bases. CDR1 and CDR2 (germline): SGHTA, FQGNSA. The CDR3 length is 14 residues.

This sequence joins TRBV6-1 and TRBJ2-1; a weak D match, TRBD2 (6 bases). Trimming removed 3 bases at V and 7 bases at J, with 16 bases between. The germline V gene encodes CDR1 MNHNS and CDR2 SASEGT. The CDR3 is 15 amino acids. CDR3 sequence: CASSDGSASLNEQFF. The CDR3 bases are TGTGCCAGCAGTGACGGGAGCGCTAGTTTGAATGAGCAGTTCTTC.

Details on this clone: A much larger clone differs by one base, so this may be a read error. The chain has TRBV20-1 and TRBJ2-2; 7 bases agree with TRBD2. J was trimmed by 8 bases and V by 8 bases; bases with no gene match: 11. CDR3 length: 13 residues. Germline loops: CDR1 DFQATT, CDR2 SNEGSKA (reference sequence). The CDR3 nucleotides read TGCAGTTCTACCCAAGGGAGGGCTGGGGAGCTGTTTTTT. This encodes CSSTQGRAGELFF.

This sequence joins TRBV28 and TRBJ2-7; 7 nucleotides line up with TRBD1. Germline V gene sequence: CDR1 MDHEN, CDR2 SYDVKM. CDR3 length: 18 residues. Trimming removed 4 bases from V and 0 bases from J; junction bases left unmatched: 15. The CDR3 loop is CASSSLYRPGQLSYEQYF. The CDR3 DNA follows: TGTGCCAGCAGTTCCCTTTACCGCCCGGGACAGCTCTCCTACGAGCAGTACTTC.

This clone has a count of ten or more. The sample holds other DNA sequences that translate to the same CDR3. The J gene is TRBJ2-3, the V gene TRBV3-1; no firm D call. V lost 0 bases and J 2 bases, leaving 6 bases between the germline ends. The CDR3 is 14 amino acids. CDR1 and CDR2 (germline): LGHDT, YNNKEL (reference sequence). This CDR3 reads CASSQDLLTDTQYF. For the CDR3, the DNA is TGTGCCAGCAGCCAAGATCTCCTCACAGATACGCAGTATTTT.

In this sample, this clone turned up a few times. At one end, the junction sequence differs from germline, possibly due to a read error. The chain has TRBV7-2 and TRBJ2-5; D gene unclear. In germline, CDR1 is SGHTA, CDR2 FQGNSA. The CDR3 runs 13 residues. The CDR3 nucleotides are TGTGCCAGCAGAGGAATATCGAAAGAGACACAGTACTTC. Residues: CASRGISKETQYF. Combining the CDR3 with reference TRBV7-2 and TRBJ2-5 gives the whole variable domain GAGVSQSPSNKVTEKGKDVELRCDPISGHTALYWYRQSLGQGLEFLIYFQGNSAPDKSGLPSDRFSAERTGGSVSTLTIQRTQQEDSAVYLCASRGISKETQYFGPGTRLLVL.

This clone occurred many times. V usage is TRBV14 and J usage is TRBJ2-7, with a possible D match to TRBD2 (6 bases). The CDR3 contains 15 residues. The V end was cut by 4 bases, the J end by 3 bases, with 16 bases between. Germline values: CDR1 SGHDN, CDR2 FVKESK. Written as DNA, the CDR3 is TGTGCCAGCAGCCCCGGGGGTAGCCTCCTCTACGAGCAGTACTTC. Protein product: CASSPGGSLLYEQYF.

This clone was observed a handful of times. Since a much larger clone is just one base distant, this may be a read error. The rearrangement joins TRBV5-4 to TRBJ1-1; D is perhaps TRBD1 (6 bases). This CDR3 has 15 residues. Looked up from germline, CDR1 is SGHNT and CDR2 is YYREEE (reference sequence). V gave up 2 bases and J gave up 4 bases, with 15 bases separating them. The DNA of the CDR3 is TGTGCCAGCAGCTTTGAACCGGGACATTCCACTGAAGCTTTCTTT. It is translated as CASSFEPGHSTEAFF.

The J gene is TRBJ2-1, the V gene TRBV20-1; tentative D call: TRBD2 (5 bases). Germline values: CDR1 DFQATT, CDR2 SNEGSKA (reference sequence). V gave up 3 bases and J gave up 0 bases, with 12 bases separating them. CDR3 length equals 15 residues. CDR3 amino acids: CSARISGGSYNEQFF. DNA for the CDR3: TGCAGTGCTAGGATAAGCGGAGGCTCCTACAATGAGCAGTTCTTC.

The V and J genes are TRBV20-1 and TRBJ1-1; D may be TRBD1 (6 bases). Germline V CDR1 and CDR2: DFQATT, SNEGSKA (reference sequence). The CDR3 is 13 amino acids. V dropped 6 bases and J dropped 2 bases, with 13 bases sitting between them. As DNA, the CDR3 is TGCAGTGCCAACAGGGACTCTAACACTGAAGCTTTCTTT. It encodes CSANRDSNTEAFF.

The CDR3 nucleotides are TGTGCCAGCTTACTAGGGAGGTCGAATGAGCAGTTCTTC. This translates into CASLLGRSNEQFF. This chain connects TRBV2 to TRBJ2-7, with a tentative D call TRBD2 (6 bases). TRBJ2-1 matches the DNA end more closely, so the J call is doubtful. This CDR3 is built from 13 residues. Per germline, CDR1 SNHLY and CDR2 FYNNEI.